The entry below describes one T cell receptor beta chain. In germline, CDR1 is SGHNT, CDR2 YYREEE (reference sequence). The CDR3 covers 14 residues. V shed 3 bases and J 4 bases; nucleotides not matched to a gene: 5. The sample comes from a study of technical replicates of blood from a handful of donors. Assay: immunoSEQ multiplex PCR; the TCRdb copy retains only in-frame clones and omits some. The top ten clones hold about 12% of a sample with 15,000 to 20,000 clones, around four fifths of them seen once. This sequence joins TRBV5-4 and TRBJ2-7; TRBD1 aligns across 9 bases. The origin of this receptor is a human donor in good health. Sequenced: PBMCs. CDR3 residues: CASSSTGGIYEQYF. In nucleotides, the CDR3 is TGTGCCAGCAGCTCTACAGGGGGCATTTACGAGCAGTACTTC.